Listed below are T cell receptor beta chains from one sample, sequenced in a study of T cells after yellow fever vaccination. Via MiXCR, TCRdb re-called the 5' RACE reads, giving one row per CDR3 protein. Of 620,000 or so distinct CDR3 sequences listed, 9% to 15% are singletons. Sample: PBMCs, taken on the day of the yellow fever booster vaccination. The receptor set was obtained from a man aged 25-40 years who received the YFV17D yellow fever vaccine. Both conserved end residues are part of each CDR3. Fields, in order: J gene, clone size, V gene, D gene, CDR3 length, CDR3 DNA, CDR3 protein. The D gene is left open where the match is weak. Only part of the rows carry a size: once, few, many, or a class if the clone is expanded.

j_gene: TRBJ2-3
abundance: few
v_gene: TRBV7-8
d_gene: NA
len: 14
CDR3nt: TGTGCCAGCAGCTTACGCCAAATGGAGGATACGCAGTATTTT
CDR3aa: CASSLRQMEDTQYF

j_gene: TRBJ2-3
abundance: few
v_gene: TRBV6-5
d_gene: NA
len: 15
CDR3nt: TGTGCCAGCAGTTACTCGACCGGAGCGCCAGATACGCAGTATTTT
CDR3aa: CASSYSTGAPDTQYF

j_gene: TRBJ2-1
abundance: few
v_gene: TRBV7-2
d_gene: TRBD2
len: 16
CDR3nt: TGTGCCAGCACCAATACAGCGGGGATCTCCTACAATGAGCAGTTCTTC
CDR3aa: CASTNTAGISYNEQFF

j_gene: TRBJ2-7
abundance: few
v_gene: TRBV19
d_gene: TRBD1
len: 14
CDR3nt: TGTGCCAGTAGCCTGGACAGGAACTCCTACGAGCAGTACTTC
CDR3aa: CASSLDRNSYEQYF

j_gene: TRBJ2-1
abundance: NA
v_gene: TRBV20-1
d_gene: NA
len: 16
CDR3nt: TGCTGTGCTCGTAGCAGTAGCGCGAGCTCCTACAATGAGCAGTTCTTC
CDR3aa: CCARSSSASSYNEQFF

j_gene: TRBJ1-1
abundance: few
v_gene: TRBV29-1
d_gene: TRBD1
len: 15
CDR3nt: TGCAGCGTCGCGATACCCGGGACAGGGAACACTGAAGCTTTCTTT
CDR3aa: CSVAIPGTGNTEAFF

j_gene: TRBJ1-5
abundance: NA
v_gene: TRBV12-3/TRBV12-4
d_gene: NA
len: 12
CDR3nt: TGTGCCAGCAGTTTAGGAGGGGGAAGGGTGCATTTT
CDR3aa: CASSLGGGRVHF

j_gene: TRBJ2-5
abundance: NA
v_gene: TRBV7-8
d_gene: TRBD2
len: 20
CDR3nt: TGTGCCAGCAGCTTAGCGGGGAGGGGACTAGCGGGAGGTTTCCAAGAGACCCAGTACTTC
CDR3aa: CASSLAGRGLAGGFQETQYF

j_gene: TRBJ2-7
abundance: NA
v_gene: TRBV7-2
d_gene: TRBD1
len: 14
CDR3nt: TGTGCCAGCAGCTTAGCAGGGGGCGATTGGAGGCAGTACTTC
CDR3aa: CASSLAGGDWRQYF

j_gene: TRBJ2-5
abundance: NA
v_gene: TRBV6-5
d_gene: NA
len: 14
CDR3nt: TGTGCCAGCAGTTACCAGACAGCGCAAGAGACCCAGTACTTC
CDR3aa: CASSYQTAQETQYF

j_gene: TRBJ2-3
abundance: NA
v_gene: TRBV18
d_gene: TRBD2
len: 16
CDR3nt: TGTGCCAGCTCACCACCTCTAGCGGGAGGGCCAGATACGCAGTATTTT
CDR3aa: CASSPPLAGGPDTQYF

j_gene: TRBJ1-6
abundance: NA
v_gene: TRBV28
d_gene: NA
len: 16
CDR3nt: TGTGCCAGCAGTTTGTGGGGGAGCTCCTATAATTCACCCCTCCACTTT
CDR3aa: CASSLWGSSYNSPLHF

j_gene: TRBJ2-3
abundance: few
v_gene: TRBV27
d_gene: TRBD2
len: 16
CDR3nt: TGTGCCAGCAGTACTCGGACTAGCGAGATTAGCGATACGCAGTATTTT
CDR3aa: CASSTRTSEISDTQYF

j_gene: TRBJ2-7
abundance: NA
v_gene: TRBV18
d_gene: NA
len: 14
CDR3nt: TGTGCCAGCTCACCAGGGGCTAGCCGATACGAGCAGTACTTC
CDR3aa: CASSPGASRYEQYF

j_gene: TRBJ2-1
abundance: NA
v_gene: TRBV5-5
d_gene: NA
len: 13
CDR3nt: TGTGCCAGCGGGGGTCGAGAGCATACGAAGCAGTTCTTC
CDR3aa: CASGGREHTKQFF

j_gene: TRBJ2-4
abundance: few
v_gene: TRBV27
d_gene: NA
len: 14
CDR3nt: TGTGCCAGCAGGGCATGGGGAGCCAAAAACATTCAGTACTTC
CDR3aa: CASRAWGAKNIQYF

j_gene: TRBJ1-1
abundance: few
v_gene: TRBV29-1
d_gene: NA
len: 13
CDR3nt: TGCAGCGTGTTAGGACACACGAACACTGAAGCTTTCTTT
CDR3aa: CSVLGHTNTEAFF

j_gene: TRBJ2-7
abundance: NA
v_gene: TRBV20-1
d_gene: NA
len: 11
CDR3nt: TGCAGTGCCCCAGTTGCCTACGAGCAGTACTTC
CDR3aa: CSAPVAYEQYF

j_gene: TRBJ2-7
abundance: few
v_gene: TRBV6-1
d_gene: TRBD1
len: 16
CDR3nt: TGTGCCACCAGGGGACAGGGTGAAACGGGAGGATACGAGCAGTACTTC
CDR3aa: CATRGQGETGGYEQYF

j_gene: TRBJ2-3
abundance: few
v_gene: TRBV7-8
d_gene: TRBD2
len: 15
CDR3nt: TGTGCCAGCGGGCACAGCGGGAGTGAAACAGATACGCAGTATTTT
CDR3aa: CASGHSGSETDTQYF

j_gene: TRBJ2-7
abundance: few
v_gene: TRBV12-3/TRBV12-4
d_gene: TRBD2
len: 14
CDR3nt: TGTGCCAGCAGTGAGAAAGGGACTACAGGTGAGCAGTACTTC
CDR3aa: CASSEKGTTGEQYF

j_gene: TRBJ2-4
abundance: many
v_gene: TRBV20-1
d_gene: NA
len: 14
CDR3nt: TGCAGTGCTAGAGATAACCGACCGGGGTACATTCAGTACTTC
CDR3aa: CSARDNRPGYIQYF

j_gene: TRBJ2-1
abundance: few
v_gene: TRBV20-1
d_gene: NA
len: 14
CDR3nt: TGCAGTGCTAGTGAGGTTCGCTCCTACAATGAGCAGTTCTTC
CDR3aa: CSASEVRSYNEQFF

j_gene: TRBJ2-4
abundance: many
v_gene: TRBV5-1
d_gene: TRBD1
len: 14
CDR3nt: TGCGCCAGCAGCTTGGGACAGGGCGAAAACATTCAGTACTTC
CDR3aa: CASSLGQGENIQYF

j_gene: TRBJ2-2
abundance: few
v_gene: TRBV18
d_gene: NA
len: 14
CDR3nt: TGTGCCAGCTCACACTCCCGGGACTTCGGGGAGCTGTTTTTT
CDR3aa: CASSHSRDFGELFF

j_gene: TRBJ2-2
abundance: few
v_gene: TRBV12-3/TRBV12-4
d_gene: NA
len: 15
CDR3nt: TGTGCCAGCAGTCAACGGGGGAGGCCATCCGGGGAGCTGTTTTTT
CDR3aa: CASSQRGRPSGELFF

j_gene: TRBJ2-1
abundance: NA
v_gene: TRBV6-5
d_gene: NA
len: 12
CDR3nt: TGTGCCAGCGGGGACACCAACAATGAGCAGTTCTTC
CDR3aa: CASGDTNNEQFF

j_gene: TRBJ1-1
abundance: few
v_gene: TRBV5-5
d_gene: NA
len: 15
CDR3nt: TGTGCCAGCAGCCTGATTGGGGTTACGAGGACTGAAGCTTTCTTT
CDR3aa: CASSLIGVTRTEAFF

j_gene: TRBJ2-7
abundance: NA
v_gene: TRBV20-1
d_gene: NA
len: 14
CDR3nt: TGCAGTGCCACCCCAGGACTGCTGCCCTACGAGCAGTACTTC
CDR3aa: CSATPGLLPYEQYF

j_gene: TRBJ2-7
abundance: few
v_gene: TRBV7-2
d_gene: NA
len: 15
CDR3nt: TGTGCCAGCAGCTTAGGTCCCGGAATACGCTACGAGCAGTACTTC
CDR3aa: CASSLGPGIRYEQYF

j_gene: TRBJ1-5
abundance: few
v_gene: TRBV3-1
d_gene: NA
len: 14
CDR3nt: TGTGCCAGCAGCCAAGCGGGTTCTCATCAGCCCCAGCATTTT
CDR3aa: CASSQAGSHQPQHF

j_gene: TRBJ2-3
abundance: few
v_gene: TRBV20-1
d_gene: NA
len: 10
CDR3nt: TGCAGTGTTACGAAAGATACGCAGTATTTT
CDR3aa: CSVTKDTQYF

j_gene: TRBJ2-7
abundance: NA
v_gene: TRBV7-9
d_gene: TRBD2
len: 16
CDR3nt: TGTGCCAGCAGCTTAGGGGTAGCGGGAGAGCACTACGAGCAGTACTTC
CDR3aa: CASSLGVAGEHYEQYF

j_gene: TRBJ1-1
abundance: many
v_gene: TRBV5-1
d_gene: NA
len: 15
CDR3nt: TGCGCCAGCAGCCGCGCTCCCACAGGTAACACTGAAGCTTTCTTT
CDR3aa: CASSRAPTGNTEAFF

j_gene: TRBJ2-7
abundance: NA
v_gene: TRBV9
d_gene: NA
len: 17
CDR3nt: TGTGCCAGCAGCCCCTCCCCGCTAGCGACGTTCTCCTACGAGCAGTACTTC
CDR3aa: CASSPSPLATFSYEQYF

j_gene: TRBJ1-1
abundance: NA
v_gene: TRBV5-1
d_gene: NA
len: 15
CDR3nt: TGCGCCAGCAGCTTGCTCGCTCCCCGGAACACTGAAGCTTTCTTT
CDR3aa: CASSLLAPRNTEAFF

j_gene: TRBJ2-7
abundance: NA
v_gene: TRBV13
d_gene: NA
len: 13
CDR3nt: TGTGCCAGCAATCGGGGACAACGTCACGAGCAGTACTTC
CDR3aa: CASNRGQRHEQYF

j_gene: TRBJ1-1
abundance: NA
v_gene: TRBV18
d_gene: NA
len: 13
CDR3nt: TGTGCCAGTGGACCCAAGGAGGGCGGCGAAGCTTTCTTT
CDR3aa: CASGPKEGGEAFF

j_gene: TRBJ1-6
abundance: many
v_gene: TRBV5-1
d_gene: NA
len: 14
CDR3nt: TGCGCCAGCAGCTTGGACAGGTTATGGACACCCCTCCACTTT
CDR3aa: CASSLDRLWTPLHF

j_gene: TRBJ1-2
abundance: few
v_gene: TRBV7-9
d_gene: NA
len: 14
CDR3nt: TGTGCCAGCAGCCCCCGGACGGGAGAATATGGCTACACCTTC
CDR3aa: CASSPRTGEYGYTF

j_gene: TRBJ2-7
abundance: few
v_gene: TRBV12-3/TRBV12-4
d_gene: TRBD1
len: 15
CDR3nt: TGTGCCAGCACTTCCACCGGGACAGGGATCCGCGAGCAGTACTTC
CDR3aa: CASTSTGTGIREQYF